This TCR beta chain comes out of a study of persistence of HIV-infected CD4 T cells. Study details: Multiple blood draws of up to roughly 200 mL, except a couple of donors with single leukapheresis. Study-level findings and limits: Within sorted populations, more oligoclonal TCRs accompanied more oligoclonal proviruses. Compared with CD3/CD28-stimulated cells, CMV- and Gag-responding cells showed lower TCRbeta richness.

This nonspecific control used anti-CD3/anti-CD28 bead stimulation of CD4+ T cells. Sorting of responding CD4+ T cells relied on upregulated CD40 ligand together with CD69. Notes on this clone: Its antigen is undetermined.

Sequencing used immunoSEQ version 4 in survey mode. Data came from immunoSEQ multiplex PCR; TCRdb stores just in-frame clones and leaves some out. The repertoire holds roughly 45,000 clones, with around 92% as singletons. V gave up 7 bases and J gave up 0 bases; unmatched junction bases: 16. Germline CDR1 MNHEY, CDR2 SMNVEV (reference sequence). CDR3 length: 19 residues. The sequence came from an adult man with HIV who was CMV-seropositive. This specimen was CD4+ T cells sorted from PBMCs after 18-hour stimulation, taken from a patient who received antiretroviral therapy. The chain is built from TRBV27 and TRBJ2-3; 10 nucleotides align to TRBD2. CDR3 nucleotides: TGTGCCAGCAAGATTAGAATGACTAGCGGGCCCCTTAGCACAGATACGCAGTATTTT. This gives the protein CASKIRMTSGPLSTDTQYF.